This T cell receptor (beta chain) was sequenced in a study of T cell repertoires in cytomegalovirus infection. Study conclusions and caveats: Identification of carriers of CMV plus the relevant HLA was performed using cumulative public TCR beta family frequency.

V was pared by 0 bases and J by 11 bases, with 12 bases between. This CDR3 is built from 13 residues. Germline V gene data show CDR1 as SNHLY and CDR2 as FYNNEI. TCRdb re-derived calls from the reads in MiXCR, one entry per CDR3 protein. In the table there are some 350,000 distinct CDR3 sequences, about a sixth of which are singletons. About this clonotype: Its antigen is not identified.

Sequences were obtained from PBMCs. This receptor was obtained from a human donor in good health (CMV status not recorded). Some clones in this sample may be carry-over from other donors' samples. The rearrangement joins TRBV2 to TRBJ2-3; D possibly corresponds to TRBD1 (6 bases). This chain's CDR3 is CASSEALVGGQYF. The CDR3, as DNA: TGTGCCAGCAGTGAAGCGCTTGTAGGGGGGCAGTATTTT.